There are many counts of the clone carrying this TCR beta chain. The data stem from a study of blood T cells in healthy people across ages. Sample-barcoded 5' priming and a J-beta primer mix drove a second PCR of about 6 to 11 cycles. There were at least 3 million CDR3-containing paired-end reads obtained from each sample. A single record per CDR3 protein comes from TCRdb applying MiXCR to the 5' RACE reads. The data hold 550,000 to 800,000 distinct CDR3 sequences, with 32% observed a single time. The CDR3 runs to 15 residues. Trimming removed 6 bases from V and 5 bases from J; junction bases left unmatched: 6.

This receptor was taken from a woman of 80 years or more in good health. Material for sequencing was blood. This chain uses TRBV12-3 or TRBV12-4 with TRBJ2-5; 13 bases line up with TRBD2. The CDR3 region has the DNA TGTGCCAGCAGAACTAGCGGGGGGGCCCGGGAGACCCAGTACTTC. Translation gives CASRTSGGARETQYF.